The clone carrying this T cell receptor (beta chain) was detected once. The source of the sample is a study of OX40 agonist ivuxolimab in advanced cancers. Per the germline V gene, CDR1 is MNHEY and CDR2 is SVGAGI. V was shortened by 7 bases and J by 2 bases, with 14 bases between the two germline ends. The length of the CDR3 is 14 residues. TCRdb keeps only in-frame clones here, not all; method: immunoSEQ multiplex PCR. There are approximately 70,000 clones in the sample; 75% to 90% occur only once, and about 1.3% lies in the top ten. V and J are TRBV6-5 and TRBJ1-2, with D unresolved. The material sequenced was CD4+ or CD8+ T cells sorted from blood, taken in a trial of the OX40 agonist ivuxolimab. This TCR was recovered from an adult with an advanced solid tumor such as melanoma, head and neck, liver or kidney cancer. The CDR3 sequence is CASTSGGANYGYTF. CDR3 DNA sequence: TGTGCCAGCACCTCGGGAGGAGCCAACTATGGCTACACCTTC.